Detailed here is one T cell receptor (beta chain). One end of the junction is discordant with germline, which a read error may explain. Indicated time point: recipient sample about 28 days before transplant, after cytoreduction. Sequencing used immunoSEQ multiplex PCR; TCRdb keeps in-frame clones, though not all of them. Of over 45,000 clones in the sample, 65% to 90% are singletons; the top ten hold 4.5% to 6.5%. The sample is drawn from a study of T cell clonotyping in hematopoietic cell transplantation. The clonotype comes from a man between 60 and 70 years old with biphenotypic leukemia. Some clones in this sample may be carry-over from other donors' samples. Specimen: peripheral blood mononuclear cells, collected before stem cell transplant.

The CDR3 sequence is CASSVSMNTEAFF. DNA for the CDR3: TGTGCTAGCAGCGTGAGTATGAACACTGAAGCTTTCTTT. V and J are TRBV7-7 and TRBJ1-1; D unclear. Looked up from germline, CDR1 is SSHAT and CDR2 is FNYEAQ (reference sequence). The CDR3 extends over 13 amino acids.